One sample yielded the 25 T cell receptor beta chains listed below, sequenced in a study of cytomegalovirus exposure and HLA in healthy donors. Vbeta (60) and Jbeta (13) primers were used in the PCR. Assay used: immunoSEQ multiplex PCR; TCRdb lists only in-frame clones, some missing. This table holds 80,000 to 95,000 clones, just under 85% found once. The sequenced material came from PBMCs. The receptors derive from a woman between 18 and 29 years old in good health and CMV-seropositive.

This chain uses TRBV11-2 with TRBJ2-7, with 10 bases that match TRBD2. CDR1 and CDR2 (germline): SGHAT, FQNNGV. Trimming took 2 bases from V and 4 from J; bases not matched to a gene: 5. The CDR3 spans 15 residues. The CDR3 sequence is CASSLSLAGGYEQYF. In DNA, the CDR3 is TGTGCCAGCAGCTTATCCTTAGCGGGAGGATACGAGCAGTACTTC.

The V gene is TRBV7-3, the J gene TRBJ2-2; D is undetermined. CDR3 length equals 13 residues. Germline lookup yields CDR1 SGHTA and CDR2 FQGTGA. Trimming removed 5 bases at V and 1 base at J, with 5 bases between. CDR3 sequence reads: CASSHKNTGELFF. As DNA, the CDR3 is TGTGCCAGCAGCCACAAGAACACCGGGGAGCTGTTTTTT. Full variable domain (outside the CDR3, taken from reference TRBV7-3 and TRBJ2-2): GAGVSQTPSNKVTEKGKYVELRCDPISGHTALYWYRQSLGQGPEFLIYFQGTGAADDSGLPNDRFFAVRPEGSVSTLKIQRTERGDSAVYLCASSHKNTGELFFGEGSRLTVL.

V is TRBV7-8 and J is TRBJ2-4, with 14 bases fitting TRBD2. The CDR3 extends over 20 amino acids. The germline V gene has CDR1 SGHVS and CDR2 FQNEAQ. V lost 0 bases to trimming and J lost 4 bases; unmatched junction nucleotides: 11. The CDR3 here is CASSLARLAGGGINKNIQYF. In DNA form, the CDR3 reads TGTGCCAGCAGCTTAGCAAGACTAGCGGGAGGGGGAATTAATAAAAACATTCAGTACTTC. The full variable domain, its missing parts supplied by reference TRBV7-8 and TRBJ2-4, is GAGVSQSPRYKVAKRGQDVALRCDPISGHVSLFWYQQALGQGPEFLTYFQNEAQLDKSGLPSDRFFAERPEGSVSTLKIQRTQQEDSAVYLCASSLARLAGGGINKNIQYFGAGTRLSVL.

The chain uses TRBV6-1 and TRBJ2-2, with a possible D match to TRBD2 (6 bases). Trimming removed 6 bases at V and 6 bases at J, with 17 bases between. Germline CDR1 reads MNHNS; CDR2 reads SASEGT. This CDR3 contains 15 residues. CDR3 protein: CASRFGGTNPGELFF. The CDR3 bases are TGTGCCAGCAGGTTCGGCGGGACGAATCCCGGGGAGCTGTTTTTT.

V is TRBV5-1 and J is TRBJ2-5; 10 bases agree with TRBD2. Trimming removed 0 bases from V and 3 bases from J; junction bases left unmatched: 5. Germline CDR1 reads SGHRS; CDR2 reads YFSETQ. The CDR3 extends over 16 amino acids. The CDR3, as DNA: TGCGCCAGCAGCTTGGGATACACTAGCGGGAAAGAGACCCAGTACTTC. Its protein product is CASSLGYTSGKETQYF.

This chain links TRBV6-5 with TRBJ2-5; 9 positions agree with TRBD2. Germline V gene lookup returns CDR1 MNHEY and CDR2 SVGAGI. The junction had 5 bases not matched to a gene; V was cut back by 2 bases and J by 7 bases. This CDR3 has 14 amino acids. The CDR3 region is CASSYAIAGATQYF. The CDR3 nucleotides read TGTGCCAGCAGTTACGCGATAGCGGGAGCGACCCAGTACTTC.

The CDR3 protein is CASSLQRGGTDTQYF. CDR3 sequence (DNA): TGCGCCAGCAGCTTGCAGCGGGGGGGGACAGATACGCAGTATTTT. This chain uses TRBV5-1 with TRBJ2-3; 10 bases map to TRBD2. J lost 3 bases, V lost 1 base, and 2 bases had no gene match. CDR1 SGHRS and CDR2 YFSETQ come from the germline V gene. CDR3 length equals 15 residues.

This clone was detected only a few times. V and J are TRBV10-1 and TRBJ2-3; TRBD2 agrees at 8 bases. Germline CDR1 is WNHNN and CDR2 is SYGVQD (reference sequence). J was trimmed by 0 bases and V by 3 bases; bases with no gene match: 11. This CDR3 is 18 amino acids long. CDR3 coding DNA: TGCGCCAGCAGTGATTATTTGGAGTCTAGCGGGAGCACAGATACGCAGTATTTT. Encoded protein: CASSDYLESSGSTDTQYF.

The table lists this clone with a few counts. The CDR3 bases are TGTGCCAGCAGTAGGGACAGGGTTTCTAACTATGGCTACACCTTC. It is translated as CASSRDRVSNYGYTF. The V call is TRBV6-1, the J call TRBJ1-2; 9 bases are shared with TRBD1. CDR1 and CDR2 from the germline V gene are MNHNS and SASEGT. V shed 5 bases, J shed 0 bases, and the junction held 4 bases outside the gene matches. The CDR3 is made up of 15 amino acids.

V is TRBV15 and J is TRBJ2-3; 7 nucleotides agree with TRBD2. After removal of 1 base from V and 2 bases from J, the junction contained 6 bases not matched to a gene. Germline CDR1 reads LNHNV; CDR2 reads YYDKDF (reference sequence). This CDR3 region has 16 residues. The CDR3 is CATSRGLARLTDTQYF. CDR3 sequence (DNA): TGTGCCACCAGCAGAGGACTAGCCCGGCTCACAGATACGCAGTATTTT.

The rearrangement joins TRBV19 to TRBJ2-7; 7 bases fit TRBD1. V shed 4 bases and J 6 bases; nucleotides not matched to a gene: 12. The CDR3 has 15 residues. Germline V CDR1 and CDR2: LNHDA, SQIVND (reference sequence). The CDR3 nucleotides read TGTGCCAGTAGTACCCCGGGACAGAAACTTCTCGAGCAGTACTTC. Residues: CASSTPGQKLLEQYF.

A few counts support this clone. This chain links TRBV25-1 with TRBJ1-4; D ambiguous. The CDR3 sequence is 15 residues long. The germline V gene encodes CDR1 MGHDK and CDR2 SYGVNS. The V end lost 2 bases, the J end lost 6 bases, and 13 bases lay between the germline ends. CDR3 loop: CASSESVLGDEKLFF. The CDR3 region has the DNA TGTGCCAGCAGTGAAAGTGTCCTGGGAGATGAAAAACTGTTTTTT. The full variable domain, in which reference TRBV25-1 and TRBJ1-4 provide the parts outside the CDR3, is EADIYQTPRYLVIGTGKKITLECSQTMGHDKMYWYQQDPGMELHLIHYSYGVNSTEKGDLSSESTVSRIRTEHFPLTLESARPSHTSQYLCASSESVLGDEKLFFGSGTQLSVL.

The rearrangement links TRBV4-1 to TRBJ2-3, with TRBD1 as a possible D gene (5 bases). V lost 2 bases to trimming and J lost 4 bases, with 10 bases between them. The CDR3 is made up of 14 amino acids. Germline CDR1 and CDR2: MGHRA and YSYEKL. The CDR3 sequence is CASSQSQGPDTQYF. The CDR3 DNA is TGCGCCAGCAGCCAATCCCAGGGTCCAGATACGCAGTATTTT.

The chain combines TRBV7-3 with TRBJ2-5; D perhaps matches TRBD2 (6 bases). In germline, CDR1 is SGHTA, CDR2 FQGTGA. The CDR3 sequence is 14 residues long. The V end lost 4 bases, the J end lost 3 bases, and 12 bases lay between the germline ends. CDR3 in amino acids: CASSSGVEKETQYF. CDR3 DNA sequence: TGTGCCAGCAGCTCGGGAGTGGAAAAAGAGACCCAGTACTTC.

CDR3: CATSRVRVANTEAFF. Written as DNA, the CDR3 is TGTGCCACCAGCAGGGTACGGGTGGCGAACACTGAAGCTTTCTTT. The chain employs TRBV15 and TRBJ1-1; no clear D. The CDR3 loop spans 15 amino acids. V lost 3 bases and J 1 base, leaving 12 bases between the germline ends. Germline-derived CDR1 and CDR2 are LNHNV and YYDKDF (reference sequence).

This chain's CDR3 is CARGKGGETFNQPQHF. In DNA, the CDR3 is TGCGCCAGAGGGAAAGGGGGGGAGACTTTCAATCAGCCCCAGCATTTT. The chain uses TRBV5-1 and TRBJ1-5, with a weak D call TRBD1 (6 bases). CDR3 size: 16 residues. V was trimmed by 8 bases and J by 3 bases, leaving 21 bases between them. Germline lookup yields CDR1 SGHRS and CDR2 YFSETQ.

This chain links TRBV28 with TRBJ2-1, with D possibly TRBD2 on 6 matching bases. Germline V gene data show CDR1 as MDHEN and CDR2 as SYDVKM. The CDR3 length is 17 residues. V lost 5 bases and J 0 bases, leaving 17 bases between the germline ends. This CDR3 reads CASSPLLRGSSYNEQFF. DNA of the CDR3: TGTGCCAGCAGTCCTCTTCTCCGGGGGAGCTCCTACAATGAGCAGTTCTTC.

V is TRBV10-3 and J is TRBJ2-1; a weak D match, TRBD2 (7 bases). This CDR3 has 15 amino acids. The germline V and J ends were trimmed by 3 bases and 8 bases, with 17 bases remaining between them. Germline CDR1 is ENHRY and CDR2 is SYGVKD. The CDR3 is CAISEGSTGRDEQFF. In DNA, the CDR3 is TGTGCCATCAGTGAAGGAAGCACAGGGAGGGATGAGCAGTTCTTC.

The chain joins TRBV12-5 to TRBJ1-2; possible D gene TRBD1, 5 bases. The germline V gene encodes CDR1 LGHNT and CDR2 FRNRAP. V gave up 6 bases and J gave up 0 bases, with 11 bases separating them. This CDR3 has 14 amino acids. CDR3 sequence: CASGPGGANYGYTF. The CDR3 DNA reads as TGTGCTAGTGGCCCCGGGGGAGCTAACTATGGCTACACCTTC.

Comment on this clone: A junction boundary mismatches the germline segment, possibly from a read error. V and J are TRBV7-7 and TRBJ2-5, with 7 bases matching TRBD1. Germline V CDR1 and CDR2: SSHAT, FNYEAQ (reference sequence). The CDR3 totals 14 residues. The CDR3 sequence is CASSLGGRQETQYF. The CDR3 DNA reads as TGTGCTAGCAGCTTAGGGGGCCGCCAAGAGACCCAGTACTTC.

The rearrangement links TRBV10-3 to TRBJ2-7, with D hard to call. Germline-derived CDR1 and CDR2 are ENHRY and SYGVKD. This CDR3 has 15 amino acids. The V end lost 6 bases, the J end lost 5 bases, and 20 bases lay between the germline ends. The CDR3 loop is CAISSLSGSRHEQYF. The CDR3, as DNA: TGTGCCATCAGCTCCTTGAGTGGATCTAGGCACGAGCAGTACTTC.

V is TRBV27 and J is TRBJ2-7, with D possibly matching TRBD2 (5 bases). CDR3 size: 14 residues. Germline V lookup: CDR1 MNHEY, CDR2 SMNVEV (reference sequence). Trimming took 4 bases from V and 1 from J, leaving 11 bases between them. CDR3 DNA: TGTGCCAGCAGTTACGGGATCCGATCCTACGAGCAGTACTTC. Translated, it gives CASSYGIRSYEQYF.

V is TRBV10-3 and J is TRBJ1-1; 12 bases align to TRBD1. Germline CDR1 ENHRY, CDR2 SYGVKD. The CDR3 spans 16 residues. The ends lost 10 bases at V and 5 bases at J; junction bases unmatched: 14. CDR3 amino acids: CATNPGQGAFGTEAFF. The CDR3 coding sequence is TGTGCCACCAATCCGGGACAGGGGGCATTTGGAACTGAAGCTTTCTTT.

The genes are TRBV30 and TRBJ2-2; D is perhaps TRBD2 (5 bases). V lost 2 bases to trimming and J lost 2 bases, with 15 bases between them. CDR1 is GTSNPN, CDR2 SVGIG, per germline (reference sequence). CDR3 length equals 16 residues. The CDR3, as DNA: TGTGCCTGGAGTTGGGTTCTCGGGGTAAACACCGGGGAGCTGTTTTTT. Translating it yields CAWSWVLGVNTGELFF.

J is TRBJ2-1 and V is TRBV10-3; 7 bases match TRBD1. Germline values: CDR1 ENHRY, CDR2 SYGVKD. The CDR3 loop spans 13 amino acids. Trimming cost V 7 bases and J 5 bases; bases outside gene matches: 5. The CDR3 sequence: CAITGQEHNEQFF. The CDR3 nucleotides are TGTGCCATCACTGGACAGGAACACAATGAGCAGTTCTTC.